The sample holds a few counts of the clone carrying this TCR beta chain. The data derive from a study of patients and donors after allogeneic stem cell transplantation. The CDR3 length is 19 residues. Trimming removed 2 bases from V and 0 bases from J; junction bases left unmatched: 13. CDR1 and CDR2 from the germline V gene are SGHAT and FQNNGV. TCRdb passed the RT-PCR reads through MiXCR, listing each CDR3 protein once. This table has hundreds of thousands of distinct CDR3 sequences, under 20% appearing once. The sequencing sample was made of blood, either unsorted or a sorted T cell fraction (not recorded which). This chain joins TRBV11-2 and TRBJ2-1; 7 bases agree with TRBD2. This TCR derives from a human donor who was either an allogeneic HSCT recipient or a stem cell or donor lymphocyte infusion donor (not recorded which). It is not recorded whose cells these are; they may come from a transplant donor. CDR3 amino acids: CASSLSGPSGPSSYNEQFF. The CDR3 region has the DNA TGTGCCAGCAGCTTAAGCGGACCTAGCGGCCCTAGCTCCTACAATGAGCAGTTCTTC.